Sequencing of this T cell receptor beta chain was carried out in a study of T cell responses to AZD1222 COVID-19 vaccine (dated by TCRdb to about 2021). Looking at the study overall: AZD1222 recipients with second doses at about 4 weeks or about 12 weeks were pooled, because spike-specific TCR depth and breadth did not differ between schedules. A total of about 240 trial participants underwent TCR sequencing, of whom roughly 210 received two doses of AZD1222 and some 26 received two doses of the MenACWY control vaccine. Enrollment into the trials was organized by age into subgroups of 18-55, 56-69 and 70-plus years, and those subgroups contained about 160, 30 and 59 TCR-sequenced participants, respectively.

With respect to this clone: It lacks a known antigen. Base qualities were left out, and no much larger clone turns up one base away.

The CDR3 regions of human TCRbeta chains were analyzed by immunosequencing. As for the original processing: TCRs in the repertoires were matched against a reference library of SARS-CoV-2-specific TCRs that had been generated with the MIRA antigen-specificity platform. Breadth meant the fraction of unique TCRs that were SARS-CoV-2-associated, whereas depth meant the fraction of total T cells that were SARS-CoV-2-associated. Using the MIRA data, each spike-specific TCR was mapped to the spike region that the TCR reacts to and placed in a CD4 or CD8 class. Log10-transformed breadth and depth values were compared by one-way ANOVA with Sidak's multiple comparisons tests. TCRdb's version of the immuneACCESS table is confined to in-frame rearrangements and falls short of the full clone set. An unresolved V gene accounts for under half of the shortfall where checked; the remainder is of unknown origin. That table is the source of V, J and clone size, and D and trimming were worked out from the DNA. A total of more than 85,000 clones appear in this sample, roughly 89% of them only once. 3% to 4% of the sample rests with the top ten.

Broad study findings and their caveats: After two AZD1222 doses, spike-specific TCR breadth and depth were significantly higher than at day 0 and than in MenACWY recipients. Participants were mostly white British, with more females than males. The authors suggested clonal diversity may have been underestimated. Reportedly, almost half of the unique spike-specific TCRs recognized epitopes lying outside the regions that are mutated in the B.1.351 and B.1.1.7 variants. Conclusions about previously exposed vaccinees were limited because only six or seven AZD1222 recipients were SARS-CoV-2 seropositive at baseline. The 56-69-year group was small, and its depth increase did not reach significance, likely because of low power. The vaccine-associated CD4 TCRs covered the entire spike protein, and the dominant responses fell in regions 160-218 and 743-854. No day 14 peak-response samples were available, so repertoires were characterized only after the peak T cell response.

The label giving this sample's time point can be read as: baseline before first vaccination. Vaccinee samples came from UK trials COV001 and COV002, including a single-blind randomized controlled phase 2/3 trial of AZD1222 (ChAdOx1 nCoV-19) in healthy adults. Trial participant PBMC samples were collected at day 0 and day 28 after the second dose for TCRbeta chain sequencing. Spanning cysteine to phenylalanine, the CDR3 consists of 14 amino acids. The read is trimmed to its CDR3 DNA, 42 bases read in frame from base 1. The germline V gene (reference sequence) specifies MNHEY as CDR1 and SMNVEV as CDR2. Germline trimming amounts to 4 bases on V and 2 bases on J, with 5 as the count of junction bases outside the gene matches.

The chain couples TRBV27 to TRBJ2-7; 7 of the junction bases match TRBD1. This clonotype was obtained from an adult in good health. Material: peripheral blood, obtained on day 0 of AZD1222 vaccination. The CDR3 is CASSSFDRAYEQYF. The bases read TGTGCCAGCAGTTCCTTCGACAGGGCCTACGAGCAGTACTTC.